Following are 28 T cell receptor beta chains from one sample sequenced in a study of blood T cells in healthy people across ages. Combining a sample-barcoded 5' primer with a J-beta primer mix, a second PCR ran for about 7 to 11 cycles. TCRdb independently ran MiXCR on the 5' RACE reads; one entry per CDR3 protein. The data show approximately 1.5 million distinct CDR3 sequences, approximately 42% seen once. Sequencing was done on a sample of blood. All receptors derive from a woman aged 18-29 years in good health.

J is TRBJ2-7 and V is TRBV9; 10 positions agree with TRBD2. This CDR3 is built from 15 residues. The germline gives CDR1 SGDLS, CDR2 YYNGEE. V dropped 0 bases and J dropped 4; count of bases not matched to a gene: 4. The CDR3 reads CASSVGRTSGYEQYF. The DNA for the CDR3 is TGTGCCAGCAGCGTAGGGCGGACTAGCGGATACGAGCAGTACTTC.

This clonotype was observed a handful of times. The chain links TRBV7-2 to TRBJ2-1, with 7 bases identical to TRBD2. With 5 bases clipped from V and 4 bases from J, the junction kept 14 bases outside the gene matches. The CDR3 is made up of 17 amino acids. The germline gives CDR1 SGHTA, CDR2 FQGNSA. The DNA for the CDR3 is TGTGCCAGCAGCACCCTATGGGGGGGAAGGGTTTACAATGAGCAGTTCTTC. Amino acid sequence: CASSTLWGGRVYNEQFF. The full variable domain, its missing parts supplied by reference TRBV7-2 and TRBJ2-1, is GAGVSQSPSNKVTEKGKDVELRCDPISGHTALYWYRQSLGQGLEFLIYFQGNSAPDKSGLPSDRFSAERTGGSVSTLTIQRTQQEDSAVYLCASSTLWGGRVYNEQFFGPGTRLTVL.

CDR3 amino acids: CASSLAGQTHYGYTF. The CDR3 DNA reads as TGTGCCAGCAGCTTAGCGGGACAAACACACTATGGCTACACCTTC. The rearrangement joins TRBV7-9 to TRBJ1-2; tentative D call: TRBD1 (6 bases). The CDR3 totals 15 residues. Germline V gene data show CDR1 as SEHNR and CDR2 as FQNEAQ (reference sequence). Trimming stripped 0 bases from V and 3 bases from J, with 11 bases between.

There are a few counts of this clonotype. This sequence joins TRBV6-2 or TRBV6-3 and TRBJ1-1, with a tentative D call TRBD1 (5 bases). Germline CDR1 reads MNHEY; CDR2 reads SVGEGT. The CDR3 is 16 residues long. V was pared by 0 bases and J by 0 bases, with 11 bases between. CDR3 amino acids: CASSYSRQSLNTEAFF. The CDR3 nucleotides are TGTGCCAGCAGTTACTCGAGACAGTCCTTGAACACTGAAGCTTTCTTT.

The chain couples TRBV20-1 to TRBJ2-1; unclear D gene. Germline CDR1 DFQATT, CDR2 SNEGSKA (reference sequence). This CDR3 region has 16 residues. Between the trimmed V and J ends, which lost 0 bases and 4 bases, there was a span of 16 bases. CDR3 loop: CSARDRYTFLYNEQFF. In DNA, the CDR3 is TGCAGTGCTAGAGATCGCTACACTTTTCTTTACAATGAGCAGTTCTTC.

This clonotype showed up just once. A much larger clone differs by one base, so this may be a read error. The CDR3 sequence: CSARRPAYNEQYF. As DNA, the CDR3 is TGCAGTGCTCGCCGACCCGCATACAATGAGCAGTACTTC. V is TRBV20-1 and J is TRBJ2-1, with D unresolved. The last part of the DNA fits TRBJ2-7 better; the J call may be wrong. Germline V lookup: CDR1 DFQATT, CDR2 SNEGSKA (reference sequence). The CDR3 is made up of 13 amino acids.

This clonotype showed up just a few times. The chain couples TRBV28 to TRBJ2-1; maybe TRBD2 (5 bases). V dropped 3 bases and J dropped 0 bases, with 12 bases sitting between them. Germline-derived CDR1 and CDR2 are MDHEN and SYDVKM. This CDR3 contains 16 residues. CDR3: CASSFGTRGSYNEQFF. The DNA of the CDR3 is TGTGCCAGCAGTTTCGGTACTAGAGGCTCCTACAATGAGCAGTTCTTC.

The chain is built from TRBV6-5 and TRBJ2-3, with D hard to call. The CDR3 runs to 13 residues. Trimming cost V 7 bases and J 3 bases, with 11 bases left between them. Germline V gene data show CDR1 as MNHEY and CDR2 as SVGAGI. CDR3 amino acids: CASKPAGTDTQYF. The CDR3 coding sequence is TGTGCCAGCAAACCGGCCGGGACAGATACGCAGTATTTT.

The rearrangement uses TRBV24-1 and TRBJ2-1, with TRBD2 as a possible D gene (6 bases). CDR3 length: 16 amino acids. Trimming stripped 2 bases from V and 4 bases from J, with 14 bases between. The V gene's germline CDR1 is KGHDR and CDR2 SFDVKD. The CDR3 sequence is CATSDSSASLYNEQFF. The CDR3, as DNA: TGTGCCACCAGTGATTCTAGCGCCTCCCTTTACAATGAGCAGTTCTTC.

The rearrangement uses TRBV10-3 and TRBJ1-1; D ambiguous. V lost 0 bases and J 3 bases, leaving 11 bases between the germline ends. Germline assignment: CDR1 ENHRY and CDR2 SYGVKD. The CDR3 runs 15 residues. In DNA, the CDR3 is TGTGCCATCAGTGAGTCGGCGGGGTTGTACACTGAAGCTTTCTTT. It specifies CAISESAGLYTEAFF.

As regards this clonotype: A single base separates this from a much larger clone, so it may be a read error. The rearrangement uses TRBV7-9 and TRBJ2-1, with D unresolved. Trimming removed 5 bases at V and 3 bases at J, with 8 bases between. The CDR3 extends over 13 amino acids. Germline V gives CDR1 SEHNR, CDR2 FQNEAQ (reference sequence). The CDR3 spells CASSVFGYNEQFF. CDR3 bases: TGTGCCAGCAGCGTATTTGGCTACAATGAGCAGTTCTTC.

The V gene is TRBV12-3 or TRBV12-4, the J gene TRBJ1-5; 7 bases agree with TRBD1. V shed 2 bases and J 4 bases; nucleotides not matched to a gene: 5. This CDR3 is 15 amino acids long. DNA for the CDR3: TGTGCCAGCAGTTTAATACAGGGGAGGAATCAGCCCCAGCATTTT. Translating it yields CASSLIQGRNQPQHF.

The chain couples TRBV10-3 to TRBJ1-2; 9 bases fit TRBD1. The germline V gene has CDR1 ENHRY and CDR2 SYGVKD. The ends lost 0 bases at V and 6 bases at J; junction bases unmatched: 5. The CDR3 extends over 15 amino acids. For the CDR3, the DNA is TGTGCCATCAGTGAGTCTGGGACAGGGACGCATGGCTACACCTTC. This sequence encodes CAISESGTGTHGYTF.

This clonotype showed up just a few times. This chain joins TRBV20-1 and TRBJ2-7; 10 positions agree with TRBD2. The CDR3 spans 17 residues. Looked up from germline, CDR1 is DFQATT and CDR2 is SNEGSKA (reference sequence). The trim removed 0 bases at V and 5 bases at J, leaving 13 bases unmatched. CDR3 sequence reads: CSARDASGGPDAHEQYF. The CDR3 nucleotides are TGCAGTGCTAGAGATGCTAGCGGGGGCCCCGACGCCCACGAGCAGTACTTC.

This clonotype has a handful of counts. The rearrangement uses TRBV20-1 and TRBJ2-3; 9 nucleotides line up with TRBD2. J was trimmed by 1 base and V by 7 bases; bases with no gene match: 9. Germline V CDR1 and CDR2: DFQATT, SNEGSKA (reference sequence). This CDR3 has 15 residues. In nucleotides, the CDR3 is TGCAGTGTTATACATAGCGGGAGTGGCACAGATACGCAGTATTTT. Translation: CSVIHSGSGTDTQYF.

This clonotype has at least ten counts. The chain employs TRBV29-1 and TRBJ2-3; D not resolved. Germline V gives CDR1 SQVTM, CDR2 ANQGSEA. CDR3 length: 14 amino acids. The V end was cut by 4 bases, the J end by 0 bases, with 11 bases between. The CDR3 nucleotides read TGCAGCGTTGTCCCATACCTTAGCACAGATACGCAGTATTTT. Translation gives CSVVPYLSTDTQYF.

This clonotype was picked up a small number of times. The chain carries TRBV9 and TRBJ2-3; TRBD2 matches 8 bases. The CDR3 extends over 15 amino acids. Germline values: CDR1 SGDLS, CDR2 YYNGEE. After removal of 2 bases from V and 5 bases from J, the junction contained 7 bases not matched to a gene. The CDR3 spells CASSVHRGGEDTQYF. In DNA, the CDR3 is TGTGCCAGCAGCGTCCACCGGGGGGGCGAAGATACGCAGTATTTT.

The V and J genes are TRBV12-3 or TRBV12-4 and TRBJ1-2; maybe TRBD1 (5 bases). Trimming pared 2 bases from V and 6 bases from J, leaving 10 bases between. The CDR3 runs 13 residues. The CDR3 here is CASSLLRGDGYTF. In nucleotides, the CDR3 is TGTGCCAGCAGTTTACTCCGAGGGGATGGCTACACCTTC.

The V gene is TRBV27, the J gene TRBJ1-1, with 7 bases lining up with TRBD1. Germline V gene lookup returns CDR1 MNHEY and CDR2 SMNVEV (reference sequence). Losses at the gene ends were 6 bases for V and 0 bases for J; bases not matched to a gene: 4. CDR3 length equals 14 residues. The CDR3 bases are TGTGCCAGCAGGAAGGGGGCGGTGAACACTGAAGCTTTCTTT. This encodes CASRKGAVNTEAFF.

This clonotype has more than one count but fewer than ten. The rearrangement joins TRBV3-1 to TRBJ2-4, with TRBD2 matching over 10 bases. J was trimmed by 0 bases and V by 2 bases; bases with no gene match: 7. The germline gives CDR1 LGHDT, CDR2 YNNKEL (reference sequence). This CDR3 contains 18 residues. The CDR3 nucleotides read TGTGCCAGCAGCCAACGGCTAGCGGGGGAGATAGCCAAAAACATTCAGTACTTC. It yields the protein CASSQRLAGEIAKNIQYF. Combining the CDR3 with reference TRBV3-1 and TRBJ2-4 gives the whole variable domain DTAVSQTPKYLVTQMGNDKSIKCEQNLGHDTMYWYKQDSKKFLKIMFSYNNKELIINETVPNRFSPKSPDKAHLNLHINSLELGDSAVYFCASSQRLAGEIAKNIQYFGAGTRLSVL.

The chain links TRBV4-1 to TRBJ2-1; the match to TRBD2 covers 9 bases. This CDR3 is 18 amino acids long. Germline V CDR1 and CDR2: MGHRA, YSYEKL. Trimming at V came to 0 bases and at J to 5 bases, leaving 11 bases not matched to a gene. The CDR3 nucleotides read TGCGCCAGCAGCCAAGAATCTAATTGGCTAGCGGGGCACAATGAGCAGTTCTTC. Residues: CASSQESNWLAGHNEQFF.

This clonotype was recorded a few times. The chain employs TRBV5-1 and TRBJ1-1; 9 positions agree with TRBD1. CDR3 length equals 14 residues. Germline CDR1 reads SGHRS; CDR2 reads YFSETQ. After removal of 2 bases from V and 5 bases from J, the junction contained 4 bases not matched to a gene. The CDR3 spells CASSFGTGRTEAFF. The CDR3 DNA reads TGCGCCAGCAGCTTTGGGACAGGGCGGACTGAAGCTTTCTTT. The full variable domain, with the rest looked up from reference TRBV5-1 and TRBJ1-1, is KAGVTQTPRYLIKTRGQQVTLSCSPISGHRSVSWYQQTPGQGLQFLFEYFSETQRNKGNFPGRFSGRQFSNSRSEMNVSTLELGDSALYLCASSFGTGRTEAFFGQGTRLTVV.

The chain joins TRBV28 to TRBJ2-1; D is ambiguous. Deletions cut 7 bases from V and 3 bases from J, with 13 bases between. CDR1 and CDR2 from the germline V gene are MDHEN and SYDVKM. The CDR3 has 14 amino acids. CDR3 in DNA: TGTGCCAGCAATCGCGGAGAAGGCTACAATGAGCAGTTCTTC. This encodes CASNRGEGYNEQFF.

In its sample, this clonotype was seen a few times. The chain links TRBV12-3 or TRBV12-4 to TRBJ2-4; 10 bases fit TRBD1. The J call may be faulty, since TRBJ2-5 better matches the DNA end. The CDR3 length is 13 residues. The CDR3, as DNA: TGTGCCAGCAGTTTTGACAGGGGGCAGACCCAGTACTTC. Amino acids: CASSFDRGQTQYF.

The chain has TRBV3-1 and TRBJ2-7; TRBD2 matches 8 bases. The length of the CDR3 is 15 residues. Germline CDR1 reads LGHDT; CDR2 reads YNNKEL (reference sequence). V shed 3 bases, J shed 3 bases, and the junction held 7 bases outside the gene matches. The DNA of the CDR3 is TGTGCCAGCAGCCAGGCAGCGGGAGTTGGCTACGAGCAGTACTTC. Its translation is CASSQAAGVGYEQYF.

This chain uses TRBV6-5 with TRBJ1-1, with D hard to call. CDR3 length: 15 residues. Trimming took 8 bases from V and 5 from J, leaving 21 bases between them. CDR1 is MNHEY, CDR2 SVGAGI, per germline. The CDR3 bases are TGTGCCAGCCACCTCCTCCCGGGTGGACGGACTGAAGCTTTCTTT. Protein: CASHLLPGGRTEAFF.

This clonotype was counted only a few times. The CDR3 region is CASSPDRVRAEAFF. The CDR3 DNA reads TGTGCCAGCAGCCCCGACAGGGTAAGGGCTGAAGCTTTCTTT. This chain links TRBV7-2 with TRBJ1-1; the match to TRBD1 covers 7 bases. This CDR3 is 14 amino acids long. V was clipped by 5 bases and J by 6 bases; unmatched bases: 9. Germline V gene lookup returns CDR1 SGHTA and CDR2 FQGNSA.

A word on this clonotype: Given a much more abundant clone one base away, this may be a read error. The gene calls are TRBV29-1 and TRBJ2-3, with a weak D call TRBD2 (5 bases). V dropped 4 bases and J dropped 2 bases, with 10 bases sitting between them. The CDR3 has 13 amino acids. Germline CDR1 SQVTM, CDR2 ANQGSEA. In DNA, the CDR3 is TGCAGCGTTGTCCGAGCGGCCACAGATACGCAGTATTTT. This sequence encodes CSVVRAATDTQYF.